Here is one T cell receptor (beta chain) with its context. Its target is unknown. Treatment noted: oral pan-JAK inhibitor, 5-10 mg twice daily. The record originates from a study of CD8+ T cells in alopecia areata. For the study at large: Tofacitinib therapy lasting 6 to 18 months was followed by 6 months off drug.

General study findings and limits: Only one nonresponder was present, which leaves the link between baseline CD8+ expansion and response uncertain. Higher clonality and more expanded CD8+ clones appeared in lesional than normal scalp.

Extraction and reverse transcription of RNA yielded cDNA as the sequencing template. TCRdb keeps only in-frame clones here, not all; method: immunoSEQ multiplex PCR. Here the sample spans roughly 200,000 clones, around 60% being singletons. V lost 4 bases and J 1 base, leaving 17 bases between the germline ends. CDR3 length equals 16 residues. Germline CDR1 reads GTSNPN; CDR2 reads SVGIG (reference sequence). The receptor comes from a human donor with alopecia areata. This rearrangement joins TRBV30 to TRBJ1-5; D call uncertain. The source was CD4+ T cells sorted from blood, collected at week 4, from a patient treated with tofacitinib. The CDR3 reads CAWNVAGGVSNQPQHF. The CDR3 nucleotides read TGTGCCTGGAATGTTGCGGGAGGAGTAAGCAATCAGCCCCAGCATTTT. Supplemented by reference TRBV30 and TRBJ1-5, the full variable domain reads SQTIHQWPATLVQPVGSPLSLECTVEGTSNPNLYWYRQAAGRGLQLLFYSVGIGQISSEVPQNLSASRPQDRQFILSSKKLLLSDSGFYLCAWNVAGGVSNQPQHFGDGTRLSIL.